This T cell receptor (beta chain) was identified during a study of Ad26.COV2.S vaccination and SARS-CoV-2 variants. Overall study: Dosing was one shot or two shots 56 days apart.

Stated treatment: some 20 received Ad26.COV2.S at low or high dose, single or two shots; roughly five received placebo; per-sample allocation not given. Day 63 following the first vaccine or placebo injection was when the samples were taken. There are 15 residues in the CDR3. V was clipped by 0 bases and J by 4 bases, with 10 bases between them. Looked up from germline, CDR1 is LGHDT and CDR2 is YNNKEL (reference sequence). Study findings and constraints: An underestimation of total T cell responses may have resulted from the TCR breadth and depth analyses. Reported post-vaccination CD8+ and CD4+ T cell responses to spike showed substantial breadth.

Produced via immunoSEQ multiplex PCR; TCRdb's table is partial and in-frame only. This table has 400,000 to 450,000 clones, 80% to 95% appearing once. Comment on this clone: Its antigen is unknown.

The material was peripheral blood, obtained in a trial of Ad26.COV2.S vaccine versus placebo. This TCR was recovered from a person between 18 and 65 years old who received the Ad26.COV2.S COVID-19 vaccine or a placebo. This chain uses TRBV3-1 (or the pseudogene TRBV3-2) with TRBJ2-1; D call uncertain. As DNA, the CDR3 is TGTGCCAGCAGCCAAGATCTTATTCGATACAATGAGCAGTTCTTC. Translated: CASSQDLIRYNEQFF.